The sequence of this T cell receptor (beta chain) was determined in a study of blood T cells in healthy people across ages. Germline-derived CDR1 and CDR2 are SGHVT and SQSDAQ. The CDR3 loop spans 17 amino acids. V lost 4 bases to trimming and J lost 6 bases, with 24 bases between them. The authors ran a second PCR of roughly 6 to 11 cycles using a sample-barcoded 5' primer and a J-beta primer mix. Each CDR3 protein is one row after TCRdb ran MiXCR on the 5' RACE reads. The sample consists of about 1.4 million distinct CDR3 sequences, roughly 59% of them appearing once. This sequence originates from a man younger than 35 in good health. The J gene is TRBJ1-2, the V gene TRBV7-4; D might be TRBD1 (6 bases). What was sequenced was blood. This CDR3 is CASSSTTMGTLNDGYTF. In nucleotides, the CDR3 is TGTGCCAGCAGCTCGACTACAATGGGGACACTCAACGATGGCTACACCTTC.